The entry below gives a single TCR beta chain sequence along with its context. The protocol was immunoSEQ multiplex PCR, while the TCRdb copy is restricted to in-frame clones and leaves out a portion. In the table there are hundreds of thousands of clones, around 82% of which are singletons. These data come from a study of blood T cell repertoires in COVID-19. Trimming removed 6 bases from V and 0 bases from J, with 15 bases in between. The CDR3 sequence is 16 residues long. CDR1 MNHEY and CDR2 SVGEGT come from the germline V gene. This receptor was identified in a woman aged 40 to 55 with acute COVID-19. This chain uses TRBV6-2 or TRBV6-3 with TRBJ1-3; D is ambiguous. The material sequenced was PBMCs or T cells enriched from blood (not recorded which). CDR3 protein: CASSGTQRHSGNTIYF. Here the CDR3 DNA reads TGTGCCAGCAGCGGAACACAACGACACTCTGGAAACACCATATATTTT.